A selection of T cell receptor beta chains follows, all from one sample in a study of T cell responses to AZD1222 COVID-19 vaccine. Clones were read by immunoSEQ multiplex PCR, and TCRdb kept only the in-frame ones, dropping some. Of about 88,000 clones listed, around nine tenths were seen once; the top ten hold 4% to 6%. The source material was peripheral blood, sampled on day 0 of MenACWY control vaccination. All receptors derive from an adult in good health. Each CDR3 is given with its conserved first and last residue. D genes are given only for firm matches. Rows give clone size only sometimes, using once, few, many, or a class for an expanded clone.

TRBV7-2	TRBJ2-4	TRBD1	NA	TGTGCCAGCAGCTCGACAGGGGGAGGGAACATTCAGTACTTC	CASSSTGGGNIQYF
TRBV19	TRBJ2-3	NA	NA	TGTGCCAGTAGGGACAGTAGCACAGATACGCAGTATTTT	CASRDSSTDTQYF
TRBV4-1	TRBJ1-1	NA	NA	TGCGCCAGCAGCCAAGGAGTAATGGCTGAAGCTTTCTTT	CASSQGVMAEAFF
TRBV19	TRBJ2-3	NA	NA	TGTGCCAGTAGTATCCAGACAGCCACAGATACGCAGTATTTT	CASSIQTATDTQYF
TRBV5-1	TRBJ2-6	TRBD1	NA	TGCGCCAGCAGCTTGGGGGTTCTAGGACAGGGGATCTCTGGGGCCAACGTCCTGACTTTC	CASSLGVLGQGISGANVLTF
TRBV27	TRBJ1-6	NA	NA	TGTGCCAGCAGTTTGGACAGCCAGAGGCCCCTCCACTTT	CASSLDSQRPLHF
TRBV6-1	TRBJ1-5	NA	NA	TGTGCCAGCAGTGAACTGGGGGGTCAGCCCCAGCATTTT	CASSELGGQPQHF
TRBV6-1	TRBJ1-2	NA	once	TGTGCCAGCAGTGAGATCCGGGCAGGAGGTGGCTACACCTTC	CASSEIRAGGGYTF
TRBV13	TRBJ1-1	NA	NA	TGTGCCAGCAGCTCAACAGGGTCTTTTGCTGAAGCTTTCTTT	CASSSTGSFAEAFF
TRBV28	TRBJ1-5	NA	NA	TGTGCCAGCAAAGCGGACAGTAGCAATCAGCCCCAGCATTTT	CASKADSSNQPQHF
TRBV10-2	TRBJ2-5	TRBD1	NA	TGCGCCAGCAGTGATGACAGGGGGCTGGCGCAAGAGACCCAGTACTTC	CASSDDRGLAQETQYF
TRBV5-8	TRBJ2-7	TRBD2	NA	TGTGCCAGCAGCAGTACCGGGACTAGCGGGGGCCCTGCCGTCTACGAGCAGTACTTC	CASSSTGTSGGPAVYEQYF
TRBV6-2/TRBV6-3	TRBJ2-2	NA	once	TGTGCCAGCAGTTACTCCTCCAAACCCCCCGGGGAGCTGTTTTTT	CASSYSSKPPGELFF